This T cell receptor beta chain originates from a study of Ad26.COV2.S vaccination and SARS-CoV-2 variants. The repertoire was sequenced with immunoSEQ multiplex PCR; TCRdb's copy has only in-frame clones and lacks some. The top ten hold 3.5% of the sample, which has 350,000 to 400,000 clones, around 85% seen once. Points on this clone: Its antigen is not known.

Sample treatment: around 19 received Ad26.COV2.S at low or high dose, single or two shots; five or six received placebo; per-sample allocation not given. The samples were gathered on day 63 after the first injection of vaccine or placebo. Study findings and constraints: Recipients of either vaccine or placebo displayed similar breadth of non-spike TCRs.

The sequence derives from a person between 18 and 65 years old who received the Ad26.COV2.S COVID-19 vaccine or a placebo. The sequences come from peripheral blood, collected in a trial of Ad26.COV2.S vaccine versus placebo.

As DNA, the CDR3 is TGTGCCAGCGCCACTAGCGGGGGGCCCTACGAGCAGTACTTC. Its translation: CASATSGGPYEQYF. V is TRBV6-5 and J is TRBJ2-7, with 12 bases matching TRBD2. The CDR3 loop spans 14 amino acids. The germline CDR1 and CDR2 sequences are MNHEY and SVGAGI. V shed 8 bases and J 2 bases; nucleotides not matched to a gene: 4.